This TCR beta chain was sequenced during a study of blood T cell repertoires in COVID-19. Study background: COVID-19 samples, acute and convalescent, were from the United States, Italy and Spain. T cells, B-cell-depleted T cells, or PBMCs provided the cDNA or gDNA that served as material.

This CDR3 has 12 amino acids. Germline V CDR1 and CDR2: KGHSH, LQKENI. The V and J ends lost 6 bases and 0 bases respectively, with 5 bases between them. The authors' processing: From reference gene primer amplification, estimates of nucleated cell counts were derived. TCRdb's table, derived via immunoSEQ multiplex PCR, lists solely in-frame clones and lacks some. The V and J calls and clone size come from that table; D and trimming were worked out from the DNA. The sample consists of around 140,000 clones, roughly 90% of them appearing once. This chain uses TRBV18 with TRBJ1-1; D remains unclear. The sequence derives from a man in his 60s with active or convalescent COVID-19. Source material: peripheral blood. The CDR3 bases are TGTGCCAGCTCGGACTTGAACACTGAAGCTTTCTTT. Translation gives CASSDLNTEAFF.